The source of this T cell receptor beta chain is a study of T cell repertoires in cytomegalovirus infection. Study background: CMV infection plus the matching HLA type was flagged by public TCR beta signatures. Study-level results: CMV carriers having the relevant HLA were flagged by cumulative public TCR beta family frequency. There were HLA-C-restricted CMV-specific TCR beta clonotypes dominating the ex vivo response.

Germline-derived CDR1 and CDR2 are MNHEY and SMNVEV (reference sequence). The CDR3 extends over 14 amino acids. Unmatched junction bases numbered 3, after V lost 5 bases and J lost 2 bases. Notes on this clonotype: No antigen is known for it.

One entry per CDR3 protein, called by TCRdb with MiXCR from the reads. The data contain just under 550,000 distinct CDR3 sequences, 26% of them seen just once; the ten biggest clones take up approximately 13%. This chain connects TRBV27 to TRBJ2-7, with 10 bases lining up with TRBD2. The sample was PBMCs. This receptor was obtained from a human donor in good health (CMV status not recorded). Some clones in this sample may be carry-over from other donors' samples. CDR3: CASSLAGEPYEQYF. The CDR3 DNA reads as TGTGCCAGCAGTCTAGCGGGGGAACCCTACGAGCAGTACTTC.